This TCR beta chain was sequenced in a study of cytomegalovirus exposure and HLA in healthy donors. Study observations and caveats: Trimming of TCR beta V- and J-genes showed a link, identified in a later analysis, to a missense DCLRE1C variant.

In the PCR, 60 Vbeta and 13 Jbeta primers were used. Clones were sequenced by immunoSEQ multiplex PCR, and TCRdb holds only the in-frame ones, with some missing. The top ten clones hold 4.5% to 6% of a sample with fewer than 150,000 clones, approximately 80% of them seen once. A remark on this clone: Antigen specificity is unknown.

Sample: PBMCs. This TCR was recovered from a male donor in good health and CMV-seronegative.

The CDR3 DNA is TGTGCCAGCACACAGGGCTACGAGCAGTACTTC. Translating gives CASTQGYEQYF. This sequence joins TRBV6-5 and TRBJ2-7; D might be TRBD1 (6 bases). Deletions cut 7 bases from V and 3 bases from J, with 7 bases between. From germline, CDR1 is MNHEY and CDR2 SVGAGI. The CDR3 extends over 11 amino acids.